The 21 T cell receptor beta chains in this list originate from one sample, sequenced in a study of blood T cell repertoires in COVID-19. The repertoire was sequenced with immunoSEQ multiplex PCR; TCRdb's copy has only in-frame clones and lacks some. The sample carries approximately 220,000 clones, roughly 88% recorded once. Sequenced input: peripheral blood. These receptors were collected from a man aged 35 to 55 with acute or convalescent COVID-19.

The chain combines TRBV7-6 with TRBJ2-7, with 12 bases fitting TRBD2. J gave up 5 bases and V 5 bases, and 10 bases lay outside the gene matches. The germline CDR1 and CDR2 sequences are SGHVS and FNYEAQ. CDR3 length: 16 amino acids. The CDR3 sequence is CASSVGLAGSIHEQYF. Written as DNA, the CDR3 is TGTGCCAGCAGCGTGGGACTAGCGGGCTCGATCCACGAGCAGTACTTC.

As concerns this clone: One junction end disagrees with the germline gene, perhaps due to a read error. The CDR3 loop reads CATEGQGNSGYTF. CDR3 sequence (DNA): TGCGCCACCGAGGGACAGGGAAACTCTGGCTACACCTTC. The genes are TRBV10-2 and TRBJ1-2; TRBD1 agrees at 9 bases. The CDR3 runs to 13 residues. Looked up from germline, CDR1 is WSHSY and CDR2 is SAAADI.

This chain links TRBV20-1 with TRBJ1-2, with 9 bases lining up with TRBD1. Germline V gene data show CDR1 as DFQATT and CDR2 as SNEGSKA (reference sequence). This CDR3 contains 12 residues. The V gene end was trimmed by 3 bases and the J gene end by 13 bases; junction bases not matched to a gene: 9. CDR3 in amino acids: CSASRDRVSFTF. For the CDR3, the DNA is TGCAGTGCTAGTAGGGACAGGGTTTCATTCACCTTC.

This clone was picked up a small number of times. The chain is built from TRBV11-1 and TRBJ2-2, with 13 bases fitting TRBD2. CDR3 length: 16 residues. CDR1 is SGHAT, CDR2 FQDESV, per germline (reference sequence). With 5 bases clipped from V and 5 bases from J, the junction kept 5 bases outside the gene matches. DNA for the CDR3: TGTGCCAGCAGCGGGGGACTAGCGGGATCTACCGGGGAGCTGTTTTTT. Translated, it gives CASSGGLAGSTGELFF.

This clone was detected once. The chain combines TRBV4-1 with TRBJ2-3; TRBD1 matches at 10 bases. CDR1 and CDR2 (germline): MGHRA, YSYEKL. The CDR3 runs 16 residues. V dropped 3 bases and J dropped 2; count of bases not matched to a gene: 5. The CDR3 region has the DNA TGCGCCAGCAGCCACCGCGGGACAGGGGACACAGATACGCAGTATTTT. It encodes CASSHRGTGDTDTQYF.

The rearrangement joins TRBV5-1 to TRBJ2-5; 10 bases match TRBD2. V trimming: 0 bases; J trimming: 2 bases; junction bases outside the gene matches: 7. The CDR3 is 17 residues long. The germline CDR1 and CDR2 sequences are SGHRS and YFSETQ. The chain's CDR3 is CASSLEPSGSPQETQYF. The CDR3 DNA reads as TGCGCCAGCAGCTTGGAGCCTAGCGGGAGTCCACAAGAGACCCAGTACTTC.

The chain uses TRBV18 and TRBJ1-3; unclear D gene. CDR3 size: 11 residues. Germline assignment: CDR1 KGHSH and CDR2 LQKENI. V dropped 3 bases and J dropped 11 bases, with 8 bases sitting between them. The chain's CDR3 is CASSPEEAIYF. The CDR3 bases are TGTGCCAGCTCACCGGAGGAGGCCATATATTTT.

The chain combines TRBV6-1 with TRBJ1-5; D uncertain. Germline V gene sequence: CDR1 MNHNS, CDR2 SASEGT. The CDR3 is made up of 13 amino acids. V was clipped by 3 bases and J by 6 bases, with 9 bases between them. This chain's CDR3 is CASSDTVRQPQHF. The CDR3 bases are TGTGCCAGCAGTGATACAGTGCGTCAGCCCCAGCATTTT.

The V gene is TRBV27, the J gene TRBJ1-1; D is uncertain. The V gene lost 2 bases and the J gene lost 2 bases, with 6 bases spanning the gap. The CDR3 consists of 13 residues. Germline CDR1 MNHEY, CDR2 SMNVEV (reference sequence). The CDR3 DNA reads as TGTGCCAGCAGTTTACGGTTTAACACTGAAGCTTTCTTT. The encoded protein is CASSLRFNTEAFF.

V usage is TRBV27 and J usage is TRBJ1-5; unclear D gene. In germline, CDR1 is MNHEY, CDR2 SMNVEV (reference sequence). Trimming left V 4 bases short and J 6 bases short, with 16 bases between. The CDR3 runs 15 residues. CDR3 region: CASSSGPTGSQPQHF. CDR3 bases: TGTGCCAGCAGTTCCGGACCAACTGGGAGTCAGCCCCAGCATTTT.

This chain links TRBV5-1 with TRBJ2-1, with D perhaps matching TRBD2 (6 bases). V lost 3 bases to trimming and J lost 4 bases, with 17 bases between them. Per the germline V gene, CDR1 is SGHRS and CDR2 is YFSETQ. This CDR3 is built from 16 residues. The CDR3 DNA follows: TGCGCCAGCAGCTGGGGACTGATGAAGGATTACAATGAGCAGTTCTTC. Translating gives CASSWGLMKDYNEQFF. The whole variable domain, filled in from reference TRBV5-1 and TRBJ2-1, reads KAGVTQTPRYLIKTRGQQVTLSCSPISGHRSVSWYQQTPGQGLQFLFEYFSETQRNKGNFPGRFSGRQFSNSRSEMNVSTLELGDSALYLCASSWGLMKDYNEQFFGPGTRLTVL.

As for this clone: Other DNA sequences from this sample encode an identical CDR3 as well. This chain's CDR3 is CASSLGGGYTEAFF. CDR3 in DNA: TGTGCCAGCAGCTTGGGAGGGGGCTACACTGAAGCTTTCTTT. This rearrangement joins TRBV5-5 to TRBJ1-1, with 7 bases that match TRBD1. Losses at the gene ends were 0 bases for V and 3 bases for J; bases not matched to a gene: 2. Looked up from germline, CDR1 is SGHKS and CDR2 is YYEKEE (reference sequence). CDR3 size: 14 residues.

The chain recombines TRBV9 with TRBJ1-6; D unclear. The ends were cut back, 0 bases at V and 9 bases at J, with 10 bases in the middle. The germline V gene encodes CDR1 SGDLS and CDR2 YYNGEE. The CDR3 totals 14 residues. The CDR3 is CASSVDGIGSPLHF. The DNA for the CDR3 is TGTGCCAGCAGCGTAGACGGGATCGGTTCACCCCTCCACTTT.

The chain combines TRBV4-1 with TRBJ1-2; D remains unclear. CDR3 length: 15 amino acids. The V gene lost 1 base and the J gene lost 5 bases, with 14 bases spanning the gap. Germline V gene lookup returns CDR1 MGHRA and CDR2 YSYEKL. CDR3 sequence: CASSQGRHRKYGYTF. In DNA, the CDR3 is TGCGCCAGCAGCCAAGGCCGTCACAGAAAGTATGGCTACACCTTC.

V usage is TRBV7-3 and J usage is TRBJ1-3; tentative D call: TRBD1 (5 bases). Germline CDR1 SGHTA, CDR2 FQGTGA. This CDR3 is 14 amino acids long. V dropped 5 bases and J dropped 4 bases, with 12 bases sitting between them. The DNA for the CDR3 is TGTGCCAGCAGCCTTTCAGGGTCCGGAAACACCATATATTTT. Amino acid sequence: CASSLSGSGNTIYF.

CDR3 DNA sequence: TGTGCCAGCAGCCCAGACCCTACTAGGACTAGCGGGATGAAGGAGTACTTC. Its translation: CASSPDPTRTSGMKEYF. This chain uses TRBV7-8 with TRBJ2-7, with 12 nucleotides matching TRBD2. V lost 5 bases, J lost 11 bases, and 19 bases stayed unmatched. The CDR3 is 17 amino acids. Germline loops: CDR1 SGHVS, CDR2 FQNEAQ.

The chain joins TRBV7-3 to TRBJ2-2; TRBD1 matches 8 bases. Germline lookup yields CDR1 SGHTA and CDR2 FQGTGA. The J segment lost 5 bases and the V segment lost 5 bases, leaving 10 bases of the junction unmatched. The CDR3 runs 16 residues. The CDR3 nucleotides read TGTGCCAGCAGCCCAGGACAGGGTTTGGATACCGGGGAGCTGTTTTTT. Its translation is CASSPGQGLDTGELFF.

The chain links TRBV29-1 to TRBJ2-7, with 11 positions matching TRBD2. The V segment lost 7 bases and the J segment 2 bases; nucleotides outside the gene matches: 7. Germline V gene data show CDR1 as SQVTM and CDR2 as ANQGSEA. The CDR3 loop spans 14 amino acids. CDR3 amino acids: CSAETSGTTYEQYF. The CDR3 region has the DNA TGCAGCGCCGAGACTAGCGGGACCACCTACGAGCAGTACTTC.

The V call is TRBV2, the J call TRBJ1-6; 8 positions match TRBD1. Germline CDR1 is SNHLY and CDR2 is FYNNEI. V shed 6 bases, J shed 0 bases, and the junction held 4 bases outside the gene matches. This CDR3 spans 16 amino acids. The CDR3 loop is CASSWTGSSYNSPLHF. In DNA, the CDR3 is TGTGCCAGCAGCTGGACAGGGAGCTCCTATAATTCACCCCTCCACTTT.

This chain links TRBV5-6 with TRBJ2-5; 8 bases are shared with TRBD2. V shed 4 bases, J shed 7 bases, and the junction held 15 bases outside the gene matches. CDR1 is SGHDT and CDR2 is YYEEEE in the germline V gene. CDR3 length: 16 amino acids. This CDR3 reads CASSKSLPGGHGTQYF. The DNA for the CDR3 is TGTGCCAGCAGCAAGAGCCTACCGGGGGGGCATGGGACCCAGTACTTC.

The chain links TRBV28 to TRBJ1-2, with a tentative D call TRBD1 (5 bases). Trimming took 5 bases from V and 5 from J, leaving 15 bases between them. Germline CDR1 reads MDHEN; CDR2 reads SYDVKM. This CDR3 spans 14 amino acids. The CDR3 DNA sequence: TGTGCCAGCAGTATCTCCAGGGTGCGGTATGGCTACACCTTC. This codes for CASSISRVRYGYTF.